Listed here are 10 T cell receptor beta chains from one sample, sequenced in a study of response to subunit inactivated influenza vaccine. MiXCR, run by TCRdb on the RT-PCR reads, gives a single entry per CDR3 protein. The table shows about 300,000 distinct CDR3 sequences, with around a fifth occurring only once. The sample consisted of PBMCs from blood, taken 21 months after vaccination. Receptor source: a man aged 45-69 years who received an inactivated influenza vaccine.

CDR3 in DNA: TGTGCCAGCAGCCCAGAACGAGGCGGCCAGTACTTC. Translation: CASSPERGGQYF. The genes are TRBV3-1 and TRBJ2-5, with no clear D. The CDR3 contains 12 residues. V gave up 4 bases and J gave up 10 bases, with 13 bases separating them. Germline CDR1 LGHDT, CDR2 YNNKEL (reference sequence).

This clonotype was counted only a few times. V usage is TRBV20-1 and J usage is TRBJ1-3; 8 bases agree with TRBD1. This CDR3 is 13 amino acids long. V lost 6 bases, J lost 5 bases, and 6 bases stayed unmatched. CDR1 is DFQATT and CDR2 is SNEGSKA in the germline V gene (reference sequence). In nucleotides, the CDR3 is TGCAGTGCCGAAGGACAGGGCCGAAACACCATATATTTT. This translates into CSAEGQGRNTIYF.

CDR3 nucleotide sequence: TGTGCCAGCAGTTACTCTACAGGGGTCGGCACTGAAGCTTTCTTT. Protein sequence: CASSYSTGVGTEAFF. The chain employs TRBV6-5 and TRBJ1-1; 7 bases fit TRBD1. CDR1 and CDR2 from the germline V gene are MNHEY and SVGAGI. CDR3 length equals 15 residues. J was trimmed by 4 bases and V by 0 bases; bases with no gene match: 5.

The chain carries TRBV7-8 and TRBJ1-2; D is unresolved. Trimming cost V 4 bases and J 4 bases, with 16 bases left between them. Germline V gives CDR1 SGHVS, CDR2 FQNEAQ. The CDR3 covers 15 residues. CDR3 bases: TGTGCCAGCAGCTCCGTGGGAACCCGGGGCTATGGCTACACCTTC. Translation: CASSSVGTRGYGYTF.

The gene calls are TRBV27 and TRBJ1-2; D not certain. The V gene lost 6 bases and the J gene lost 5 bases, with 22 bases spanning the gap. The CDR3 spans 16 residues. Germline V gives CDR1 MNHEY, CDR2 SMNVEV (reference sequence). This CDR3 reads CASSRVYRASQYGYTF. The CDR3 nucleotides read TGTGCCAGCAGCCGAGTTTATAGGGCTTCGCAGTATGGCTACACCTTC.

The gene calls are TRBV18 and TRBJ1-5, with D tentatively TRBD1 (5 bases). V lost 3 bases to trimming and J lost 2 bases, with 14 bases between them. In germline, CDR1 is KGHSH, CDR2 LQKENI. The CDR3 has 16 residues. The CDR3 loop reads CASSPQAGPGNQPQHF. The CDR3, as DNA: TGTGCCAGCTCACCCCAGGCAGGGCCGGGCAATCAGCCCCAGCATTTT.

The gene calls are TRBV15 and TRBJ2-5; 14 bases map to TRBD2. The CDR3 is 17 residues long. J was trimmed by 2 bases and V by 3 bases; bases with no gene match: 5. Germline CDR1 and CDR2: LNHNV and YYDKDF (reference sequence). The CDR3 DNA is TGTGCCACCAGCAGGGGGGGACTAGCGGGGGATCAAGAGACCCAGTACTTC. Amino acid sequence: CATSRGGLAGDQETQYF. The whole variable domain, filled in from reference TRBV15 and TRBJ2-5, reads DAMVIQNPRYQVTQFGKPVTLSCSQTLNHNVMYWYQQKSSQAPKLLFHYYDKDFNNEADTPDNFQSRRPNTSFCFLDIRSPGLGDTAMYLCATSRGGLAGDQETQYFGPGTRLLVL.

This clonotype turned up a few times. J is TRBJ1-5 and V is TRBV29-1; 8 bases match TRBD1. V lost 6 bases and J lost 5; bases outside the gene matches: 6. CDR3 length: 13 residues. Germline V CDR1 and CDR2: SQVTM, ANQGSEA. The CDR3 DNA reads as TGCAGCGTCGGACAGGGCGGGGATCAGCCCCAGCATTTT. Translated, it gives CSVGQGGDQPQHF.

The chain joins TRBV27 to TRBJ2-6, with D possibly matching TRBD2 (5 bases). The CDR3 covers 15 residues. Germline values: CDR1 MNHEY, CDR2 SMNVEV (reference sequence). Trimming removed 5 bases at V and 4 bases at J, with 12 bases between. The CDR3 sequence is CASSPGVLGANVLTF. The CDR3 DNA reads as TGTGCCAGCAGTCCCGGGGTGTTAGGGGCCAACGTCCTGACTTTC.

The chain recombines TRBV20-1 with TRBJ2-3; 8 bases line up with TRBD2. J gave up 4 bases and V 1 base, and 13 bases lay outside the gene matches. The germline gives CDR1 DFQATT, CDR2 SNEGSKA (reference sequence). This CDR3 has 17 residues. The CDR3 coding sequence is TGCAGTGCTAGAGGTTTTGCCAGCGGGAGATCCCCAGATACGCAGTATTTT. Its translation is CSARGFASGRSPDTQYF.